Detailed here is one TCR beta chain. Each participant's cohort was designated according to participant-reported clinical history. V lost 4 bases, J lost 7 bases, and 5 bases stayed unmatched. Germline lookup yields CDR1 LGHNA and CDR2 YNFKEQ. The CDR3 has 13 residues. The sample comes from a study of blood T cell repertoires in COVID-19. Study overall: Italy, Spain and the United States were the sources of the convalescent and acute COVID-19 samples. T cells, B-cell-depleted T cells, or PBMCs supplied cDNA or gDNA.

TCRdb's table, derived via immunoSEQ multiplex PCR, lists solely in-frame clones and lacks some. The table shows 250,000 to 300,000 clones, with around 86% occurring only once. The sample consisted of PBMCs or T cells enriched from blood (not recorded which). The clonotype comes from a man younger than 35 who had recovered from COVID-19. This rearrangement joins TRBV4-2 to TRBJ1-1; the match to TRBD1 covers 8 bases. For the CDR3, the DNA is TGTGCCAGCAGCCGCGGGACAGGCGGTGAAGCTTTCTTT. Amino acid sequence: CASSRGTGGEAFF.